The clone carrying this T cell receptor beta chain was recorded a few times. Its antigen is unknown. The CDR3 spans 13 residues. The V end was cut by 0 bases, the J end by 3 bases, with 9 bases between. The germline gives CDR1 DFQATT, CDR2 SNEGSKA (reference sequence). TCRdb re-derived calls from the 5' RACE reads in MiXCR, one entry per CDR3 protein. The sample carries just under 550,000 distinct CDR3 sequences, about 12% recorded once. The data originate from a study of CD8 T cells in ankylosing spondylitis. Overall study results and limits: There was a TCR beta motif, made of several highly homologous variants, that appeared characteristic of ankylosing spondylitis blood. Matched ankylosing spondylitis synovial fluid reportedly contained a significantly enriched population of disease-linked clones.

The J gene is TRBJ2-7, the V gene TRBV20-1, with D perhaps matching TRBD2 (5 bases). Sequenced sample: blood, either unsorted or a sorted T cell fraction (not recorded which). The TCR was taken from a male donor with ankylosing spondylitis. CDR3 bases: TGCAGTGCTAGAGACAGCGGTCACTACGAGCAGTACTTC. Protein sequence: CSARDSGHYEQYF.